This T cell receptor beta chain was profiled in a study of glioma-infiltrating T cells after dendritic cell vaccination. Whole-study context: Dendritic cell vaccination trial patients had either newly diagnosed or recurrent glioblastoma. Broader study findings: Complete blood and tumor specimen sets were limited to few patients.

No glioblastoma patient carried an isocitrate dehydrogenase mutation. Profiled with immunoSEQ multiplex PCR; TCRdb holds only in-frame clones, not every one. The top ten hold about 2.9% of the sample, which has 80,000 to 95,000 clones, 70% to 90% seen once. In its sample, this clone was seen a few times. Its cognate antigen is unknown. The junction had 4 bases not matched to a gene; V was cut back by 0 bases and J by 3 bases. This CDR3 spans 16 amino acids. Germline CDR1 LNHNV, CDR2 YYDKDF (reference sequence). The sample was blood, taken before dendritic cell vaccination. This TCR derives from a human donor with glioblastoma. This chain uses TRBV15 with TRBJ1-2; TRBD1 matches at 10 bases. CDR3 coding DNA: TGTGCCACCAGCAGAGATCTCGGACAGGGGGACTATGGCTACACCTTC. Protein product: CATSRDLGQGDYGYTF.